This TCR beta chain was sequenced for a study of cytomegalovirus exposure and HLA in healthy donors. There are 14 residues in the CDR3. CDR1 MDHEN and CDR2 SYDVKM come from the germline V gene. With 3 bases removed from V and 0 bases from J, the gap between germline ends came to 8 bases. 60 Vbeta and 13 Jbeta primers were used in PCR. The repertoire was sequenced with immunoSEQ multiplex PCR; TCRdb's copy has only in-frame clones and lacks some. The sample shows approximately 100,000 clones, 70% to 80% of them seen only once. This TCR came from a woman between 40 and 55 years old in good health and CMV-seronegative. The chain combines TRBV28 with TRBJ1-1; weak D call: TRBD1 (6 bases). Sequenced: PBMCs. The CDR3 reads CASSLDSLNTEAFF. CDR3 in DNA: TGTGCCAGCAGTTTGGACAGCCTGAACACTGAAGCTTTCTTT.